This T cell receptor beta chain was profiled in a study of control samples from healthy donors and cancer patients. Trimming removed 4 bases from V and 6 bases from J, with 15 bases in between. Germline V lookup: CDR1 SQVTM, CDR2 ANQGSEA. The CDR3 runs to 13 residues. Produced via immunoSEQ multiplex PCR; TCRdb's table is partial and in-frame only. The sample consists of under 130,000 clones, about four fifths of them appearing once. The chain links TRBV29-1 to TRBJ1-1; tentative D call: TRBD1 (5 bases). The receptor was isolated from a woman in her forties or fifties in good health. Sequencing used blood. The CDR3 loop reads CSVANGGAAEAFF. The DNA of the CDR3 is TGCAGCGTTGCAAACGGTGGGGCGGCTGAAGCTTTCTTT.